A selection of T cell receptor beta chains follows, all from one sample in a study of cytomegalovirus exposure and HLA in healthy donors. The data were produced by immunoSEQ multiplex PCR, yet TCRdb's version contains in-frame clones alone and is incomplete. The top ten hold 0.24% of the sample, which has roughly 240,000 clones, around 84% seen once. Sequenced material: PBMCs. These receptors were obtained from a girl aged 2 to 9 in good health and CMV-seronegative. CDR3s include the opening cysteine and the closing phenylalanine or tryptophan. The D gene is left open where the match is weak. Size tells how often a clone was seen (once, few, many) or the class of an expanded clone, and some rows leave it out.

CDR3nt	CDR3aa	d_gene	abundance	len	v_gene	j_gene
TGCAGTGCCGAGAAATCCTACGAGCAGTACTTC	CSAEKSYEQYF	.	.	11	TRBV20-1	TRBJ2-7
TGCGCCAGCAGTCAGACCGGGCTAGCGGATAGCACAGATACGCAGTATTTT	CASSQTGLADSTDTQYF	TRBD2	once	17	TRBV10-1	TRBJ2-3
TGTGCCAGCTCGCACCGGGGGACAGCCTCCGATTACTACGAGCAGTACTTC	CASSHRGTASDYYEQYF	.	.	17	TRBV27	TRBJ2-7
TGCGCCAGCAGCTTGGGGGCAGGCCAAGAGACCCAGTACTTC	CASSLGAGQETQYF	.	.	14	TRBV5-1	TRBJ2-5
TGTGCCAGCTCACAACAAAGACAGGGTACAGATACGCAGTATTTT	CASSQQRQGTDTQYF	TRBD1	.	15	TRBV18	TRBJ2-3
TGTGCCAGCAGTGACTCGATAGGGTGGGAGGGCCTCCACACAGATACGCAGTATTTT	CASSDSIGWEGLHTDTQYF	TRBD2	.	19	TRBV6-4	TRBJ2-3
TGTGCCAGTAGCCTGCAGACAGGGTCAACCTACGAGCAGTACTTC	CASSLQTGSTYEQYF	TRBD1	once	15	TRBV19	TRBJ2-7
TGTGCCAGCAGCTTTGACCAGGGGGCTCTAAATGGCTACACCTTC	CASSFDQGALNGYTF	TRBD1	once	15	TRBV7-6	TRBJ1-2
TGTGCCAGTAGCAGGGGGATGGGACAGCTCAATCAGCCCCAGCATTTT	CASSRGMGQLNQPQHF	TRBD1	.	16	TRBV19	TRBJ1-5
TGCGCCAGCAGCTTGCCTAGCGGGTACAATGAGCAGTTCTTC	CASSLPSGYNEQFF	TRBD2	.	14	TRBV5-1	TRBJ2-1
TGTGCCAGCAGCGCCCCCCCGGGTCGCGGGGGGGCTCCCTACAATGAGCAGTTCTTC	CASSAPPGRGGAPYNEQFF	TRBD2	.	19	TRBV9	TRBJ2-1
TGTGCAAGTCGCTCCGGGAACAGGACAGGGGGCTGTCAGCCCCAGCATTTT	CASRSGNRTGGCQPQHF	.	once	17	TRBV12-2	TRBJ1-5
TGCGCCAGCAGCTTTAGCGGGGGCCCGATTTCCTACAATGAGCAGTTCTTC	CASSFSGGPISYNEQFF	TRBD2	.	17	TRBV5-1	TRBJ2-1
TGTGCCAGCAACGGGACACCAGAAGAGACCCAGTACTTC	CASNGTPEETQYF	.	few	13	TRBV5-5	TRBJ2-5
TGTGCCAGCAGCTTGGGGGAGGGCGTGCTGTTTTTT	CASSLGEGVLFF	TRBD2	.	12	TRBV13	TRBJ2-2
TGTGCCAGCAGCCCTTCCGGGACAGGGGTGGGTGGCTACACCTTC	CASSPSGTGVGGYTF	TRBD1	.	15	TRBV7-9	TRBJ1-2
TGTGCCAGCAGTGAAGGACTAGCGGGGGCCGATACGCAGTATTTT	CASSEGLAGADTQYF	TRBD2	.	15	TRBV6-4	TRBJ2-3
TGTGCCAGCAGCTTGGAGAGCGGGAGCGCCTACGAGCAGTACTTC	CASSLESGSAYEQYF	TRBD2	.	15	TRBV7-2	TRBJ2-7
TGTGCAGTGACAGCCTACAATGAGCAGTTCTTC	CAVTAYNEQFF	.	.	11	TRBV30	TRBJ2-1
TGTGCCAGCAGCCAACTAGCGGGAGGGCTTGAGCAGTTCTTC	CASSQLAGGLEQFF	TRBD2	.	14	TRBV6-5	TRBJ2-1
TGTGCCAGCAGTTGGACAGGGCCAACCTACGAGCAGTACTTC	CASSWTGPTYEQYF	TRBD1	once	14	TRBV7-2	TRBJ2-7
TGTGCCAGCACCCTGGGCCAGGGAGAGCAGTACTTC	CASTLGQGEQYF	.	.	12	TRBV7-9	TRBJ2-7
TGTGCCAGCTCGCCGACAGGTACCTACGAGCAGTACTTC	CASSPTGTYEQYF	.	.	13	TRBV18	TRBJ2-7
TGTGCCAGCAGCAAAATACTCGCGGGAAGAACCAACGAGCAGTACTTC	CASSKILAGRTNEQYF	.	.	16	TRBV21-1	TRBJ2-7
TGTGCCAGCACACTTGGGACAACCACCTACGAGCAGTACTTC	CASTLGTTTYEQYF	.	.	14	TRBV28	TRBJ2-7
TGCAGCGTTGACACTAGCACAGATACGCAGTATTTT	CSVDTSTDTQYF	.	.	12	TRBV29-1	TRBJ2-3
TGTGCCAGCAGCGAGGAGTCTGAAGCTTTCTTT	CASSEESEAFF	.	.	11	TRBV2	TRBJ1-1
TGTGCCACCAGCAGAGTTCCCGGGACAGGGTCAGATACGCAGTATTTT	CATSRVPGTGSDTQYF	TRBD1	few	16	TRBV15	TRBJ2-3
TGCGCCAGCAGCCAACTCGTACTAGCCGGGGGGGGGAACCAAGAGACCCAGTACTTC	CASSQLVLAGGGNQETQYF	TRBD2	.	19	TRBV4-1	TRBJ2-5
TGTGCCACCAGCAGAGGTGTTCGGGGGGCTGGGCACGATGAGCAGTTCTTC	CATSRGVRGAGHDEQFF	.	.	17	TRBV15	TRBJ2-1
TGTGCCAGCTTTGACCGGGACATAAGCTCCTACGAGCAGTACTTC	CASFDRDISSYEQYF	.	.	15	TRBV5-6	TRBJ2-7
TGCGCCAGCAGCTTGGAAGGGGTGGAGACCCAGTACTTC	CASSLEGVETQYF	.	.	13	TRBV5-1	TRBJ2-5
TGTGCCAGCCTAAGTAACAGGGTTGGCACCGGGGAGCTGTTTTTT	CASLSNRVGTGELFF	.	few	15	TRBV7-9	TRBJ2-2
TGTGCCAGCAGTTACTCTTTGACAGGGAACACTGAAGCTTTCTTT	CASSYSLTGNTEAFF	.	few	15	TRBV6-5	TRBJ1-1
TGTGCCAGCAGCCAGGGACAGGGGATGGAAAAACTGTTTTTT	CASSQGQGMEKLFF	TRBD1	.	14	TRBV5-4	TRBJ1-4
TGTGCCAGCAGTATCAACCGGGTCTTCTACGAGCAGTACTTC	CASSINRVFYEQYF	.	.	14	TRBV27	TRBJ2-7
TGTGCCTGGAGGGAACTAGCGGGTAGCTCCTACGAGCAGTACTTC	CAWRELAGSSYEQYF	TRBD2	.	15	TRBV30	TRBJ2-7
TGTGCCAGCAGTACCCCCTGGGGGGGGGCCCACAATGAGCAGTTCTTC	CASSTPWGGAHNEQFF	.	once	16	TRBV6-6	TRBJ2-1
TGTGCCAGCAGCCTGGATGAGTTTCATTCACCCCTCCACTTT	CASSLDEFHSPLHF	.	.	14	TRBV5-4	TRBJ1-6
TGTGCCAGCAGTTCCCAGGGAGGTCCATATGGCTACACCTTC	CASSSQGGPYGYTF	.	.	14	TRBV7-9	TRBJ1-2
TGTGCCAGCAGACCGACAGGGGGCCGGATTAGAGACGAGCAGTACTTC	CASRPTGGRIRDEQYF	TRBD1	.	16	TRBV27	TRBJ2-7
TGTGCCAGCAGCTGGGGACTAGCGGGAACCGATACGCAGTATTTT	CASSWGLAGTDTQYF	TRBD2	.	15	TRBV5-4	TRBJ2-3
TGTGCCAGCAGAGGGGGTATCACTGAAGCTTTCTTT	CASRGGITEAFF	.	.	12	TRBV11-2	TRBJ1-1
TGTGCCAGTAGTTGGGGCATGAGCGATCAGCCCCAGCATTTT	CASSWGMSDQPQHF	.	.	14	TRBV19	TRBJ1-5
TGTGCCAGCAGCTTTTCCGGGGGGGCAGGAGATACGCAGTATTTT	CASSFSGGAGDTQYF	TRBD2	once	15	TRBV5-4	TRBJ2-3